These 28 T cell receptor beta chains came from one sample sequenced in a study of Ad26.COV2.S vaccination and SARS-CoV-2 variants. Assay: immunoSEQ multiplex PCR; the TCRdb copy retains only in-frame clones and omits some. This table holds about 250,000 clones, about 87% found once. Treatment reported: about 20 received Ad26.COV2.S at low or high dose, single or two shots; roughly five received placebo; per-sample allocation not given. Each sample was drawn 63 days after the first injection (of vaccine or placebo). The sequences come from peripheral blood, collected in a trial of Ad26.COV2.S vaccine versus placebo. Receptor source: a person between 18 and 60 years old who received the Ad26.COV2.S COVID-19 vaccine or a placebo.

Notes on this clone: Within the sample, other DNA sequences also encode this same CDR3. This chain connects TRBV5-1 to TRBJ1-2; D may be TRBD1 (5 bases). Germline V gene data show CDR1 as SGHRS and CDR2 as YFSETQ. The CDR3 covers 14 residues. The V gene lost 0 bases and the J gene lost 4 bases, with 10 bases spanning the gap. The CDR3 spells CASSLVGGSYGYTF. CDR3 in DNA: TGCGCCAGCAGCTTGGTGGGGGGTAGCTATGGCTACACCTTC.

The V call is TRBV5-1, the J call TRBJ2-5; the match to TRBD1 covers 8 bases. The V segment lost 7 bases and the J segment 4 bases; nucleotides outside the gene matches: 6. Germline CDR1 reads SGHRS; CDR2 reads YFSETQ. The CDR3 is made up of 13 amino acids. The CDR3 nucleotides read TGCGCCAGCCGTTTGACAGGGGTAGAGACCCAGTACTTC. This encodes CASRLTGVETQYF.

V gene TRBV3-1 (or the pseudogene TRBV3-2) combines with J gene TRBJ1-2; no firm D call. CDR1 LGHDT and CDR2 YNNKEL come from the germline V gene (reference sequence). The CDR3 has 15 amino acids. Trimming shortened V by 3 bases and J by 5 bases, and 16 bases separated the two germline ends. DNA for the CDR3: TGTGCCAGCAGCCACTACCCCCCGGAGGCGTATGGCTACACCTTC. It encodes CASSHYPPEAYGYTF.

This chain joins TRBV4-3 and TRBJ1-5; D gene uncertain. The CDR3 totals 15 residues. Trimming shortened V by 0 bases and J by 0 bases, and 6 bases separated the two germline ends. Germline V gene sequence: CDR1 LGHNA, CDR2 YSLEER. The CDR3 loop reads CASSQDLISNQPQHF. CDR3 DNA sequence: TGCGCCAGCAGCCAAGATCTAATTAGCAATCAGCCCCAGCATTTT.

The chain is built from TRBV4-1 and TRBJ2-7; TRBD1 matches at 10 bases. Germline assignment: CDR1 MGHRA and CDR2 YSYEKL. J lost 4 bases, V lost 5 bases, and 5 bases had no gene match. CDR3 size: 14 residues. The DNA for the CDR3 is TGCGCCAGCAGCGACCCGGGACAGGGGTACGAGCAGTACTTC. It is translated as CASSDPGQGYEQYF.

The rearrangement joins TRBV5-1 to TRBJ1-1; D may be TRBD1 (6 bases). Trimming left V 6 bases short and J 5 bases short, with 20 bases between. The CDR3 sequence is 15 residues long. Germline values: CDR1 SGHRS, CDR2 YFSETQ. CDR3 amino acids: CASTHRGAGGTEAFF. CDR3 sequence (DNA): TGCGCCAGCACCCATCGGGGGGCAGGTGGGACTGAAGCTTTCTTT.

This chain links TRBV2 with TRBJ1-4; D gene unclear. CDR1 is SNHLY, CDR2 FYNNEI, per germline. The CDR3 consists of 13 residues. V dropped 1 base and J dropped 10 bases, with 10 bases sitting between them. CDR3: CASSEGGSGKLFF. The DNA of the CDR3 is TGTGCCAGCAGTGAAGGTGGCAGCGGAAAACTGTTTTTT.

The CDR3 here is CASRPLWGGPGELFF. For the CDR3, the DNA is TGTGCCAGCAGGCCTCTATGGGGAGGGCCCGGGGAGCTGTTTTTT. V usage is TRBV28 and J usage is TRBJ2-2, with 7 nucleotides matching TRBD2. The CDR3 spans 15 residues. Trimming took 6 bases from V and 6 from J; bases not matched to a gene: 10. Germline CDR1 and CDR2: MDHEN and SYDVKM. The variable domain in full, with the rest retrieved from reference TRBV28 and TRBJ2-2, is DVKVTQSSRYLVKRTGEKVFLECVQDMDHENMFWYRQDPGLGLRLIYFSYDVKMKEKGDIPEGYSVSREKKERFSLILESASTNQTSMYLCASRPLWGGPGELFFGEGSRLTVL.

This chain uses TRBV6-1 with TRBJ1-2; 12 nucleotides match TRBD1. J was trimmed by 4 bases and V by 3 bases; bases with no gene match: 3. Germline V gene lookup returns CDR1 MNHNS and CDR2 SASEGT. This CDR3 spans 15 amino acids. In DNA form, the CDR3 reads TGTGCCAGCAGTGAGGGACAGGGGGCTTCCTATGGCTACACCTTC. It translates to CASSEGQGASYGYTF.

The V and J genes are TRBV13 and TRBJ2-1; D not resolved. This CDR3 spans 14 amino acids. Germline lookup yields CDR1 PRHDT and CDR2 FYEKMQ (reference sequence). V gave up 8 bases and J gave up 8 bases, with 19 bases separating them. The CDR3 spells CASRLRGRGHEQFF. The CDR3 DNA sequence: TGTGCCAGCCGCCTCCGCGGCCGTGGGCATGAGCAGTTCTTC.

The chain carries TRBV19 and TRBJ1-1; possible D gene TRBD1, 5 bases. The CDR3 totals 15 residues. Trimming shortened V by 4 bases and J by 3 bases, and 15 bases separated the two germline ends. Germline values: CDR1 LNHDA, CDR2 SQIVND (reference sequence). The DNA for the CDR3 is TGTGCCAGTAGTAAGGGGAAGGGAGAGGACACTGAAGCTTTCTTT. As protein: CASSKGKGEDTEAFF.

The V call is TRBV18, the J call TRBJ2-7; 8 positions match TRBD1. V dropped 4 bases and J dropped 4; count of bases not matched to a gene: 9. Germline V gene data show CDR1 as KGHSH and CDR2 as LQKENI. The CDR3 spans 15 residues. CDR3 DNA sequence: TGTGCCAGCTCACGGCTATCGGGACAGGCATACGAGCAGTACTTC. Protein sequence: CASSRLSGQAYEQYF.

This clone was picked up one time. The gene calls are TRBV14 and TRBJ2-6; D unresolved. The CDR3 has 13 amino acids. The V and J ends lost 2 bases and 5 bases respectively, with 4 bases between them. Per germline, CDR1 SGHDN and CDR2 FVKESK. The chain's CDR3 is CASSQLRANVLTF. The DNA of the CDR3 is TGTGCCAGCAGCCAACTCCGGGCCAACGTCCTGACTTTC. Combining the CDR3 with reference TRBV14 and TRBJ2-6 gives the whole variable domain EAGVTQFPSHSVIEKGQTVTLRCDPISGHDNLYWYRRVMGKEIKFLLHFVKESKQDESGMPNNRFLAERTGGTYSTLKVQPAELEDSGVYFCASSQLRANVLTFGAGSRLTVL.

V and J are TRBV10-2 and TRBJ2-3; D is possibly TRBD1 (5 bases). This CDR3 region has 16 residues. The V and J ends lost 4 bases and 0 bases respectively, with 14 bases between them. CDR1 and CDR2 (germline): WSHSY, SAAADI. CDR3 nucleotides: TGCGCCAGCAGTGTTACTGTGGACACTAGCACAGATACGCAGTATTTT. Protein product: CASSVTVDTSTDTQYF.

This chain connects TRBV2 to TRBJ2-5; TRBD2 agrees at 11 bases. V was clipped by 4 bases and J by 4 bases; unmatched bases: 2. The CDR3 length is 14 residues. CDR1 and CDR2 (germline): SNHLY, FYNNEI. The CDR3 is CASSGLAGGETQYF. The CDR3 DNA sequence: TGTGCCAGCAGTGGTCTAGCGGGAGGAGAGACCCAGTACTTC.

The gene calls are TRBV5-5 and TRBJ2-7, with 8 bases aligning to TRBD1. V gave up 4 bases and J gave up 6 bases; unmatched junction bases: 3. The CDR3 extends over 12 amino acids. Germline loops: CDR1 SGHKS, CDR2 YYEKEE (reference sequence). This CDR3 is CASSPQGAEQYF. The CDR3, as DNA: TGTGCCAGCAGCCCGCAGGGGGCCGAGCAGTACTTC.

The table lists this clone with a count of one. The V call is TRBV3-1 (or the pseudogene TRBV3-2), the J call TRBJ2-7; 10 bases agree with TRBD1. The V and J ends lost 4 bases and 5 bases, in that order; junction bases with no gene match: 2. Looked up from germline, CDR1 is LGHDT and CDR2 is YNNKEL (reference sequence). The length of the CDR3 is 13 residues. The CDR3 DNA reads TGTGCCAGCAGCCGGGACAGGGGCAACGAGCAGTACTTC. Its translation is CASSRDRGNEQYF.

This CDR3 reads CASSPDGQETQYF. DNA for the CDR3: TGTGCCAGCTCACCTGACGGACAAGAGACCCAGTACTTC. The V gene is TRBV18, the J gene TRBJ2-5; no reliable D call. Per the germline V gene, CDR1 is KGHSH and CDR2 is LQKENI. The CDR3 consists of 13 residues. Trimming cost V 3 bases and J 2 bases, with 7 bases left between them.

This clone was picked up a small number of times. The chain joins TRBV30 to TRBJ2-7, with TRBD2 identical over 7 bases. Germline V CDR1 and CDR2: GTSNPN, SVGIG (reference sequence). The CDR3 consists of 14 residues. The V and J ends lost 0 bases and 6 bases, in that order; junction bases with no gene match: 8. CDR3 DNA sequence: TGTGCCTGGAGTGTGGGCGGGAGCCAGGGCGAGCAGTACTTC. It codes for CAWSVGGSQGEQYF.

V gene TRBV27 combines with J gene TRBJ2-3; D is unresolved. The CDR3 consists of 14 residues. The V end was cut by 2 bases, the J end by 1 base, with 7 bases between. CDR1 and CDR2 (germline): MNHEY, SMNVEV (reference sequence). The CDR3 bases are TGTGCCAGCAGTTTAGGTCCAGGCACAGATACGCAGTATTTT. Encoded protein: CASSLGPGTDTQYF.

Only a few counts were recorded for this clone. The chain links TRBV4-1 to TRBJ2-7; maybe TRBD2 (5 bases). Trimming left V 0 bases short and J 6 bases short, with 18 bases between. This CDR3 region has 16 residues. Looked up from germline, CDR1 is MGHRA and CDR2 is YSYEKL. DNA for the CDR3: TGCGCCAGCAGCCAAGATCAAGGTGGGGTAGCGCGCGAGCAGTACTTC. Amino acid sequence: CASSQDQGGVAREQYF.

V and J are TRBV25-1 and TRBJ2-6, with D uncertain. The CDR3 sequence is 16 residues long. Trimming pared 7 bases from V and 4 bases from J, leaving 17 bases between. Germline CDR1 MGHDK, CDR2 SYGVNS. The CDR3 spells CASTVSFGSGANVLTF. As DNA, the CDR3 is TGTGCCAGCACGGTTTCGTTTGGATCCGGGGCCAACGTCCTGACTTTC.

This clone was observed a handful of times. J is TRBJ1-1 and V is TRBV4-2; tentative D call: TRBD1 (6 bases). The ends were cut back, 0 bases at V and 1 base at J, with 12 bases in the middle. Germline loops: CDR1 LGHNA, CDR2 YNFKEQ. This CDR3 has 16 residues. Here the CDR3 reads CASSQDRQDTNTEAFF. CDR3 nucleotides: TGTGCCAGCAGCCAAGACCGACAGGACACGAACACTGAAGCTTTCTTT.

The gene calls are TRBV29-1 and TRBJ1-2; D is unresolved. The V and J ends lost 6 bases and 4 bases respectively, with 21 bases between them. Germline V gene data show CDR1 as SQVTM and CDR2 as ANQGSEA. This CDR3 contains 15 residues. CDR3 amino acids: CSVGNTDGPGYGYTF. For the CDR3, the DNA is TGCAGCGTAGGAAACACGGACGGCCCTGGCTATGGCTACACCTTC.

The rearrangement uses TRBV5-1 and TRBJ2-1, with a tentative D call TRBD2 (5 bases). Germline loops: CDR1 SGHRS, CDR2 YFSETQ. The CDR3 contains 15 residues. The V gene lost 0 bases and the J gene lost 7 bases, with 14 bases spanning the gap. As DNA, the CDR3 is TGCGCCAGCAGCTTGGACCCCGGGGAGCGTAATGAGCAGTTCTTC. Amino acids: CASSLDPGERNEQFF.

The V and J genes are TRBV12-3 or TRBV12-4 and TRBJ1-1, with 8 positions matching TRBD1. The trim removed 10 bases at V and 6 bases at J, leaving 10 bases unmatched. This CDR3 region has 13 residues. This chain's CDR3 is CAISGQVFSEAFF. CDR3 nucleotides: TGTGCCATCTCGGGACAGGTCTTTTCTGAAGCTTTCTTT.

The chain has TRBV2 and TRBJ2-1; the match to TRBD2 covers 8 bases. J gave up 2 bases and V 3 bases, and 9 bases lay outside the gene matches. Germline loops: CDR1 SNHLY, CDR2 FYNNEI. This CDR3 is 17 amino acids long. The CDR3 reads CASSDMGLGHPYNEQFF. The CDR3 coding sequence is TGTGCCAGCAGTGATATGGGACTAGGTCACCCCTACAATGAGCAGTTCTTC.

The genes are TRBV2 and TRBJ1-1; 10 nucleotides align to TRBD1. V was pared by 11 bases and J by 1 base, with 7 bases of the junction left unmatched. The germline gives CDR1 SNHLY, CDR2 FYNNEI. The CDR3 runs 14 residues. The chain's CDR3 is CAGRRQGANTEAFF. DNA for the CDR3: TGTGCCGGAAGAAGACAGGGGGCGAACACTGAAGCTTTCTTT. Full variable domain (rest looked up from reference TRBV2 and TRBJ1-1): EPEVTQTPSHQVTQMGQEVILRCVPISNHLYFYWYRQILGQKVEFLVSFYNNEISEKSEIFDDQFSVERPDGSNFTLKIRSTKLEDSAMYFCAGRRQGANTEAFFGQGTRLTVV.